The 15 T cell receptor beta chains below come from one sample, sequenced in a study of regulatory T cells in long-lasting Graves disease (dated by TCRdb to the early 2020s). The library was built by means of multiplex PCR. The run used an Illumina HiSeq 4000. iRepertoire HTBI primers and Arm-PCR amplification of CDR3 regions were used to construct TCR beta libraries. TCRdb reran the public reads through fastp at Q25 and MiXCR, keeping productive beta chains. When rows share a CDR3 protein, they turn into one entry using the most common DNA and genes. The sample table shows 350,000 to 450,000 distinct CDR3 sequences, and roughly 15% are seen once. The ten largest make up around 7.6% of the sample. Per the publication, the time point label means: newly diagnosed GD, antithyroid drugs for less than 3 months. For both TCR sequencing and RNA sequencing, RNA was extracted from PBMCs in TRIzol. This same sample was also part of a study on T cells in Graves' hyperthyroidism and ophthalmopathy.

Sequences were derived from peripheral blood mononuclear cells (PBMCs), sampled at new diagnosis, from a patient treated with antithyroid drugs. These receptors all come from a woman aged 40 to 49 with Graves disease. Donor details come from another sample of the same person, matched by shared clones.

The table lists this clonotype with many counts. The chain recombines TRBV7-2 with TRBJ1-2, with D possibly being TRBD1 (5 bases). V lost 4 bases to trimming and J lost 0 bases, with 12 bases between them. CDR1 SGHTA and CDR2 FQGNSA come from the germline V gene. This CDR3 contains 15 residues. The CDR3 DNA follows: TGTGCCAGCAGCTCGGGGGGGGGAGCTAACTATGGCTACACCTTC. It encodes CASSSGGGANYGYTF.

In its sample, this clonotype was seen a few times. The J gene is TRBJ2-3, the V gene TRBV4-3, with D perhaps matching TRBD1 (6 bases). This CDR3 is built from 14 residues. Germline loops: CDR1 LGHNA, CDR2 YSLEER. V lost 0 bases, J lost 8 bases, and 12 bases lay in between. CDR3 sequence reads: CASSQDVRDTTQYF. As DNA, the CDR3 is TGCGCCAGCAGCCAAGATGTAAGGGACACTACGCAGTATTTT.

Concerning this clonotype itself: Possible read error: a much larger clone is one base away. The chain links TRBV19 to TRBJ1-1; 8 bases line up with TRBD1. This CDR3 has 15 amino acids. Per the germline V gene, CDR1 is LNHDA and CDR2 is SQIVND (reference sequence). The CDR3 sequence: CTSTHNRQGAVEAFF. The CDR3 nucleotides are TGTACCAGTACCCATAATAGGCAGGGGGCGGTTGAAGCTTTCTTT.

A word on this clonotype: The conserved closing phenylalanine or tryptophan is absent in this CDR3, likely reflecting a read error. This chain links TRBV11-3 with TRBJ2-4; the match to TRBD2 covers 9 bases. Germline loops: CDR1 SGHNT, CDR2 YENEEA. This CDR3 region has 19 residues. V lost 4 bases to trimming and J lost 1 base; unmatched junction nucleotides: 14. In nucleotides, the CDR3 is TGTGCCAGCAGCTCCCCGGCGTTAGCGGGAGCGGGTGCCAAAAACATTCAGTACCTC. Residues: CASSSPALAGAGAKNIQYL.

This clonotype was observed a few times. The chain couples TRBV27 to TRBJ2-7; D not certain. V shed 4 bases and J shed 5 bases, with 6 bases lying between them. Per the germline V gene, CDR1 is MNHEY and CDR2 is SMNVEV (reference sequence). The CDR3 covers 11 residues. The CDR3 sequence: CASSYPNEQYF. In DNA form, the CDR3 reads TGTGCCAGCAGTTATCCTAACGAGCAGTACTTC.

This clonotype came up a few times. V usage is TRBV10-2 and J usage is TRBJ1-1; tentative D call: TRBD1 (5 bases). The V and J ends lost 6 bases and 0 bases respectively, with 11 bases between them. The CDR3 runs to 14 residues. In germline, CDR1 is WSHSY, CDR2 SAAADI. The DNA for the CDR3 is TGCGCCAGCAGCATAGGGGCCTTGAACACTGAAGCTTTCTTT. Translated, it gives CASSIGALNTEAFF.

This clonotype was found a few times. This chain connects TRBV20-1 to TRBJ1-2; 7 nucleotides line up with TRBD1. CDR1 and CDR2 from the germline V gene are DFQATT and SNEGSKA (reference sequence). V shed 4 bases, J shed 4 bases, and the junction held 6 bases outside the gene matches. CDR3 length: 13 residues. Here the CDR3 DNA reads TGCAGTGCTACACCGAGACAGGGCTATGGCTACACCTTC. This translates into CSATPRQGYGYTF.

This clonotype showed up many times. The J gene is TRBJ2-7, the V gene TRBV11-3, with 9 bases aligning to TRBD1. Germline values: CDR1 SGHNT, CDR2 YENEEA. The CDR3 is 14 amino acids. Germline trimming cut 11 bases from V and 5 bases from J; bases unmatched to any gene: 13. The CDR3 reads CAVSRTGDQDEQYF. The CDR3 DNA reads TGTGCCGTTAGTCGGACAGGGGATCAAGACGAGCAGTACTTC.

This clonotype was seen at least ten times. The rearrangement joins TRBV10-3 to TRBJ2-5, with TRBD1 as a possible D gene (5 bases). The CDR3 loop spans 16 amino acids. V lost 0 bases and J 3 bases, leaving 14 bases between the germline ends. Germline CDR1 reads ENHRY; CDR2 reads SYGVKD. CDR3 loop: CAISESFQGSKETQYF. In DNA form, the CDR3 reads TGTGCCATCAGTGAGTCGTTTCAGGGATCGAAAGAGACCCAGTACTTC.

This clonotype showed up many times. The chain employs TRBV7-8 and TRBJ2-5; 13 nucleotides agree with TRBD2. Germline CDR1 reads SGHVS; CDR2 reads FQNEAQ. The V gene end was trimmed by 5 bases and the J gene end by 5 bases; junction bases not matched to a gene: 14. This CDR3 contains 18 residues. For the CDR3, the DNA is TGTGCCAGCAGCCCGACCCGGACTAGCGGGAGTTGGCAGGAGACCCAGTACTTC. Translated, it gives CASSPTRTSGSWQETQYF.

This clonotype was seen repeatedly, ten times or more. This rearrangement joins TRBV30 to TRBJ2-1, with 10 bases aligning to TRBD2. The CDR3 runs to 17 residues. Germline V CDR1 and CDR2: GTSNPN, SVGIG (reference sequence). The V and J ends lost 3 bases and 8 bases, in that order; junction bases with no gene match: 16. The CDR3 spells CAWSGSGRTSLSYEQFF. CDR3 coding DNA: TGTGCCTGGAGCGGTAGCGGGAGGACGTCGTTGAGCTATGAGCAGTTCTTC.

This chain joins TRBV3-1 and TRBJ2-1, with D maybe TRBD1 (5 bases). V shed 2 bases and J shed 1 base, with 12 bases lying between them. In germline, CDR1 is LGHDT, CDR2 YNNKEL (reference sequence). This CDR3 has 16 amino acids. CDR3 protein: CASSQLLGRSYNEQFF. The CDR3 nucleotides are TGTGCCAGCAGCCAATTGCTGGGGCGTTCCTACAATGAGCAGTTCTTC.

The rearrangement uses TRBV18 and TRBJ1-4; D remains ambiguous. The V gene's germline CDR1 is KGHSH and CDR2 LQKENI. V gave up 2 bases and J gave up 6 bases, with 10 bases separating them. The CDR3 covers 14 residues. The CDR3 loop reads CASSPKDVHEKLFF. The CDR3 DNA follows: TGTGCCAGCTCACCAAAGGACGTACATGAAAAACTGTTTTTT.

This clonotype was counted ten times or more. CDR3 sequence (DNA): TGTGCCAGCACCGAGGACAGGGGGCGAGTGGATGAAAAACTGTTTTTT. It encodes CASTEDRGRVDEKLFF. The chain couples TRBV2 to TRBJ1-4; TRBD1 agrees at 11 bases. The germline V gene has CDR1 SNHLY and CDR2 FYNNEI. CDR3 size: 16 residues. Trimming cost V 7 bases and J 6 bases; bases outside gene matches: 10.

This clonotype was found many times. The V call is TRBV20-1, the J call TRBJ1-1, with D hard to call. This CDR3 contains 17 residues. Germline CDR1 DFQATT, CDR2 SNEGSKA (reference sequence). With 1 base removed from V and 8 bases from J, the gap between germline ends came to 26 bases. CDR3 region: CSARGLGWSGLAPEAFF. CDR3 bases: TGCAGTGCTAGAGGGTTGGGTTGGTCCGGGTTAGCTCCAGAAGCTTTCTTT.